The present TCR beta chain was sequenced within a study of blood T cell repertoires in COVID-19. Overall study context: Sites in the United States, Italy and Spain provided acute and convalescent COVID-19 samples. Sample material is recorded as cDNA or gDNA derived from T cells, B-cell-depleted T cells, or PBMCs.

A Seattle source enrolled patients during active infection and followed them longitudinally. Produced via immunoSEQ multiplex PCR; TCRdb's table is partial and in-frame only. The data contain about 130,000 clones, roughly 85% of them seen just once; the ten biggest clones take up less than 3.5%. This CDR3 comprises 17 residues. V was cut by 0 bases and J by 3 bases, with 18 bases left in between. CDR1 and CDR2 from the germline V gene are SGHRS and YFSETQ. This sequence was found in a woman older than 75 with COVID-19, enrolled during active disease. The rearrangement joins TRBV5-1 to TRBJ1-1; weak D call: TRBD1 (5 bases). Sequencing input: peripheral blood. Written as DNA, the CDR3 is TGCGCCAGCAGCTTGGTAGGCCGGGGGAGGGAGGACACTGAAGCTTTCTTT. It translates to CASSLVGRGREDTEAFF.